This entry describes one T cell receptor beta chain. Its antigen is not identified. The record originates from a study of tumor-infiltrating lymphocytes in localized non-small cell lung cancer. CDR3 length equals 12 residues. CDR1 and CDR2 (germline): SNHLY, FYNNEI. Sequencing was performed with immunoSEQ multiplex PCR; in TCRdb, only in-frame clones are kept and a portion is missing. The sample carries 15,000 to 20,000 clones, just under 80% recorded once. Study-level points and caveats: Different pieces of the same tissue were used for each assay.

The chain is built from TRBV2 and TRBJ2-7; D unclear. The assigned J gene may be wrong: the sequence end matches TRBJ2-1 better. Sequencing was performed on lung tumor tissue. This TCR was sampled from a human donor with non-small cell lung cancer. The CDR3 region is CASMARAYEQFF. For the CDR3, the DNA is TGTGCCAGCATGGCTCGGGCATACGAGCAGTTCTTC.